The 20 T cell receptor beta chains listed next were all sequenced from one sample in a study of regulatory T cells in long-lasting Graves disease. Building the TCR beta libraries relied on iRepertoire HTBI primers, and CDR3 regions underwent Arm-PCR. One entry per CDR3 protein, called by TCRdb with MiXCR from the multiplex PCR reads. The sample consists of 400,000 to 500,000 distinct CDR3 sequences, around 15% of them appearing once. Time point noted: newly diagnosed GD, antithyroid drugs for less than 3 months. After RNA was extracted from PBMCs, the TCR library was made from it. These data were likewise used in another study, on T cells in Graves' hyperthyroidism and ophthalmopathy.

The sequences come from peripheral blood mononuclear cells (PBMCs), collected at new diagnosis, from a patient treated with antithyroid drugs. These receptors all come from a woman in her thirties with Graves disease.

This chain joins TRBV6-1 and TRBJ1-2; TRBD1 matches 10 bases. Looked up from germline, CDR1 is MNHNS and CDR2 is SASEGT. The length of the CDR3 is 14 residues. J gave up 4 bases and V 6 bases, and 5 bases lay outside the gene matches. The CDR3 DNA reads TGTGCCAGCAGGCGGACAGGGGGAGTCTATGGCTACACCTTC. Its protein is CASRRTGGVYGYTF.

The sample holds many counts of this clonotype. This chain connects TRBV4-2 to TRBJ2-7; 12 nucleotides match TRBD2. The ends lost 4 bases at V and 1 base at J; junction bases unmatched: 2. Germline values: CDR1 LGHNA, CDR2 YNFKEQ. The CDR3 contains 15 residues. CDR3 in DNA: TGTGCCAGCAGCCGACTAGCGGGAGAATCCTACGAGCAGTACTTC. Translating gives CASSRLAGESYEQYF.

This clonotype has a count of ten or more. The chain employs TRBV28 and TRBJ2-5; D perhaps matches TRBD2 (5 bases). CDR3 size: 16 residues. V lost 4 bases and J 5 bases, leaving 20 bases between the germline ends. Germline-derived CDR1 and CDR2 are MDHEN and SYDVKM. The CDR3 here is CASSSTRTGAWETQYF. The CDR3, as DNA: TGTGCCAGCAGTTCCACCAGGACTGGCGCTTGGGAGACCCAGTACTTC.

This clonotype was seen once. A much larger clone differs from this one at a single base, so this may be a read error. The genes are TRBV13 and TRBJ2-2; TRBD1 or TRBD2 may be the D gene (6 bases each). Germline V gene data show CDR1 as PRHDT and CDR2 as FYEKMQ (reference sequence). Deletions cut 4 bases from V and 4 bases from J, with 16 bases between. This CDR3 comprises 16 residues. DNA of the CDR3: TGTGCCAGCAGCTGGAGGGACAAGGATTTCACCGGGGAGCTGTTTTTT. This codes for CASSWRDKDFTGELFF. Based on the CDR3 plus reference TRBV13 and TRBJ2-2, the full variable domain is AAGVIQSPRHLIKEKRETATLKCYPIPRHDTVYWYQQGPGQDPQFLISFYEKMQSDKGSIPDRFSAQQFSDYHSELNMSSLELGDSALYFCASSWRDKDFTGELFFGEGSRLTVL.

The chain couples TRBV5-4 to TRBJ2-1; the D gene is possibly TRBD1 (6 bases). Germline V gene lookup returns CDR1 SGHNT and CDR2 YYREEE (reference sequence). There are 15 residues in the CDR3. V lost 2 bases and J lost 4, with 13 bases in between. CDR3 sequence reads: CASSFRTGKYNEQFF. CDR3 coding DNA: TGTGCCAGCAGCTTCAGAACAGGGAAGTACAATGAGCAGTTCTTC.

CDR3 in DNA: TGTGCCAGCAGTTACGGAGGGGGGAGCACAGATACGCAGTATTTT. Amino acids: CASSYGGGSTDTQYF. J is TRBJ2-3 and V is TRBV6-2 or TRBV6-3, with D possibly being TRBD1 or TRBD2 (6 bases each). Trimming pared 2 bases from V and 0 bases from J, leaving 9 bases between. The V gene's germline CDR1 is MNHEY and CDR2 SVGEGT. The CDR3 totals 15 residues.

The chain couples TRBV6-5 to TRBJ2-1, with TRBD1 identical over 8 bases. V gave up 1 base and J gave up 5 bases; unmatched junction bases: 4. The CDR3 loop spans 15 amino acids. Per the germline V gene, CDR1 is MNHEY and CDR2 is SVGAGI. CDR3 protein: CASSYFGQGNNEQFF. The CDR3 region has the DNA TGTGCCAGCAGTTACTTTGGACAGGGAAACAATGAGCAGTTCTTC.

This clonotype was counted many times. The gene calls are TRBV20-1 and TRBJ1-1; 8 bases agree with TRBD1. CDR1 DFQATT and CDR2 SNEGSKA come from the germline V gene (reference sequence). CDR3 length: 14 residues. The V gene end was trimmed by 2 bases and the J gene end by 1 base; junction bases not matched to a gene: 3. The CDR3 DNA sequence: TGCAGTGCTAGAACAGGGGGAGCGAACACTGAAGCTTTCTTT. Translating it yields CSARTGGANTEAFF.

This chain links TRBV20-1 with TRBJ2-7; 8 bases fit TRBD2. Germline V lookup: CDR1 DFQATT, CDR2 SNEGSKA (reference sequence). J gave up 2 bases and V 3 bases, and 12 bases lay outside the gene matches. The CDR3 contains 16 residues. CDR3 loop: CSASFFGRDGTYEQYF. The CDR3 nucleotides are TGCAGTGCTAGTTTTTTCGGGAGGGACGGCACCTACGAGCAGTACTTC.

This clonotype was recorded at least ten times. The chain carries TRBV5-1 and TRBJ1-1, with D unclear. The CDR3 has 14 amino acids. Between the trimmed V and J ends, which lost 4 bases and 6 bases, there was a span of 16 bases. Germline lookup yields CDR1 SGHRS and CDR2 YFSETQ. The CDR3 DNA sequence: TGCGCCAGCAGCGTCGCCCCATCGTCGGCTGAAGCTTTCTTT. Translated: CASSVAPSSAEAFF.

This clonotype appeared many times. The chain is built from TRBV3-1 and TRBJ2-4, with D unresolved. This CDR3 has 13 residues. V lost 1 base and J lost 8, with 9 bases in between. Germline V gene data show CDR1 as LGHDT and CDR2 as YNNKEL (reference sequence). The CDR3 protein is CASSQAGEDIQYF. DNA for the CDR3: TGTGCCAGCAGCCAAGCAGGTGAGGACATTCAGTACTTC.

The chain has TRBV14 and TRBJ1-2; no clear D. Germline lookup yields CDR1 SGHDN and CDR2 FVKESK. The V and J ends lost 4 bases and 4 bases respectively, with 10 bases between them. The CDR3 extends over 13 amino acids. This CDR3 is CASSPGRTYGYTF. For the CDR3, the DNA is TGTGCCAGCAGCCCCGGACGGACCTATGGCTACACCTTC.

This clonotype was picked up many times. The chain employs TRBV11-2 and TRBJ2-3, with D unresolved. Trimming removed 2 bases from V and 1 base from J, with 13 bases in between. The CDR3 has 16 amino acids. Germline CDR1 and CDR2: SGHAT and FQNNGV. The CDR3 region is CASSLTPAVGTDTQYF. As DNA, the CDR3 is TGTGCCAGCAGCTTAACGCCGGCTGTGGGCACAGATACGCAGTATTTT.

This chain joins TRBV30 and TRBJ2-1, with D maybe TRBD1 (6 bases). CDR1 and CDR2 from the germline V gene are GTSNPN and SVGIG (reference sequence). This CDR3 comprises 12 residues. Between the trimmed V and J ends, which lost 6 bases and 8 bases, there was a span of 14 bases. The CDR3 is CACRVPGDEQFF. The CDR3 DNA reads as TGTGCCTGCAGGGTCCCAGGGGATGAGCAGTTCTTC.

This clonotype showed up many times. CDR3 bases: TGTGCCAGCAGCTTAGTAGGTACAGGGGACGGCTACACCTTC. Amino acid sequence: CASSLVGTGDGYTF. The rearrangement uses TRBV13 and TRBJ1-2, with 7 bases matching TRBD1. V dropped 1 base and J dropped 8; count of bases not matched to a gene: 7. Per the germline V gene, CDR1 is PRHDT and CDR2 is FYEKMQ (reference sequence). The CDR3 sequence is 14 residues long.

In its sample, this clonotype was seen many times. V and J are TRBV7-3 and TRBJ2-2, with D perhaps TRBD1 (6 bases). V gave up 6 bases and J gave up 0 bases, with 17 bases separating them. This CDR3 contains 17 residues. The germline V gene has CDR1 SGHTA and CDR2 FQGTGA. The CDR3 region is CASRNKGVSANTGELFF. The CDR3 region has the DNA TGTGCCAGCAGAAATAAGGGGGTTAGCGCGAACACCGGGGAGCTGTTTTTT.

Turning to this clonotype: One end of the junction fails to match germline, which may point to a read error. V gene TRBV28 combines with J gene TRBJ2-3; D is possibly TRBD2 (6 bases). The length of the CDR3 is 13 residues. CDR1 and CDR2 from the germline V gene are MDHEN and SYDVKM. The CDR3 region has the DNA TGTGCCAGCGGCGGAGGGAGCACAGATACGCGGTATTTT. It yields the protein CASGGGSTDTRYF.

This clonotype was seen ten or more times. The rearrangement joins TRBV20-1 to TRBJ2-3; 9 bases map to TRBD2. V trimming: 0 bases; J trimming: 4 bases; junction bases outside the gene matches: 14. This CDR3 has 18 amino acids. Per the germline V gene, CDR1 is DFQATT and CDR2 is SNEGSKA (reference sequence). Written as DNA, the CDR3 is TGCAGTGCTAGAGATTTCCTAGCGGGAAAGGCTCCCGCAGATACGCAGTATTTT. Protein: CSARDFLAGKAPADTQYF.

V gene TRBV19 combines with J gene TRBJ2-2; possible D gene TRBD2, 6 bases. Trimming removed 10 bases from V and 6 bases from J, with 15 bases in between. Looked up from germline, CDR1 is LNHDA and CDR2 is SQIVND (reference sequence). CDR3 length: 13 residues. The chain's CDR3 is CAIRDSNSGELFF. The CDR3 DNA follows: TGTGCCATTAGGGACTCTAACTCCGGGGAGCTGTTTTTT.

Turning to this clonotype: A much larger clone differs from this one at a single base, so this may be a read error. This CDR3 is CASSYSGIGQYF. CDR3 DNA: TGTGCCAGCAGTTACTCAGGTATCGGGCAGTACTTC. This chain connects TRBV6-5 to TRBJ2-7, with D uncertain. The length of the CDR3 is 12 residues. Germline values: CDR1 MNHEY, CDR2 SVGAGI. Trimming removed 0 bases at V and 9 bases at J, with 9 bases between.